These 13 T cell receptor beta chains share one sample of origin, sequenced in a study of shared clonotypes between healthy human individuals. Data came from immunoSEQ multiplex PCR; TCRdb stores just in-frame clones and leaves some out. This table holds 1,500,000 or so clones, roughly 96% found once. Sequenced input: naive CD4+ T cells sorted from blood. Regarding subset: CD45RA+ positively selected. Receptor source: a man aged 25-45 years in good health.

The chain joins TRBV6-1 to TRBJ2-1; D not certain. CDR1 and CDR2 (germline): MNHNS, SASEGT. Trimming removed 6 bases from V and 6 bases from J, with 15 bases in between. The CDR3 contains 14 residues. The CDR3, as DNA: TGTGCCAGCAGAAACCGATCGACAACCAATGAGCAGTTCTTC. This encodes CASRNRSTTNEQFF.

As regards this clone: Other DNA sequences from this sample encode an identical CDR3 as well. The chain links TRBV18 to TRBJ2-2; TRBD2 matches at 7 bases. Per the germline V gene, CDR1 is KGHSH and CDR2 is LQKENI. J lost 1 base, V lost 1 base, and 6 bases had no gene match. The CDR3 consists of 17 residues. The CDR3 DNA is TGTGCCAGCTCACCACTACGGGCTAGCGGGAACACCGGGGAGCTGTTTTTT. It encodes CASSPLRASGNTGELFF.

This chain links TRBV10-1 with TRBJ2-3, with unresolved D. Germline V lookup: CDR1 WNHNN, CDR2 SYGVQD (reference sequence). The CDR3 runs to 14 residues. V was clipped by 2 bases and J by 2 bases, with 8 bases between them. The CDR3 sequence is CASSEGSDTDTQYF. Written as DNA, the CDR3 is TGCGCCAGCAGTGAGGGGTCGGACACAGATACGCAGTATTTT.

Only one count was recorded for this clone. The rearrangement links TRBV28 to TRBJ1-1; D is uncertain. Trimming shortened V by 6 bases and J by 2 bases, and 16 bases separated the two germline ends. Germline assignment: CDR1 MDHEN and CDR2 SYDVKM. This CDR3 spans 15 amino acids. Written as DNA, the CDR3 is TGTGCCAGCAGCCCATTCCCCCCATCCAACACTGAAGCTTTCTTT. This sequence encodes CASSPFPPSNTEAFF.

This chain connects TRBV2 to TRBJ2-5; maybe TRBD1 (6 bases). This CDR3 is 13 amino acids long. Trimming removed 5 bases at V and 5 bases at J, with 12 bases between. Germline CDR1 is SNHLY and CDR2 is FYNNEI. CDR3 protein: CASSTGPRETQYF. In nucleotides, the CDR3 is TGTGCCAGCAGTACAGGGCCGCGGGAGACCCAGTACTTC.

CDR3 DNA sequence: TGTGCCAGCAGTCCCCGCACAGACGTGAACACTGAAGCTTTCTTT. Translating it yields CASSPRTDVNTEAFF. This chain connects TRBV28 to TRBJ1-1, with D unclear. This CDR3 has 15 amino acids. CDR1 and CDR2 from the germline V gene are MDHEN and SYDVKM. V shed 5 bases and J shed 0 bases, with 13 bases lying between them.

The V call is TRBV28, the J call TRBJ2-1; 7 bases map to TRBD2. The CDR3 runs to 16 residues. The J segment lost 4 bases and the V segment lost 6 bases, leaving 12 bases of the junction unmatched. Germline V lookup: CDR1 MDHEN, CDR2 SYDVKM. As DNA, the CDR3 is TGTGCCAGCAGCAAGGGGCGGGCTAGCGGATACAATGAGCAGTTCTTC. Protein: CASSKGRASGYNEQFF.

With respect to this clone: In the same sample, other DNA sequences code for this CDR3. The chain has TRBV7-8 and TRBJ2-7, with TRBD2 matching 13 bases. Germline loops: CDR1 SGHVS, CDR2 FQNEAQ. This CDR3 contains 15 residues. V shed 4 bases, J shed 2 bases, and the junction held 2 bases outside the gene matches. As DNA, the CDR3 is TGTGCCAGCAGCTCCGGGACTAGCGGGACCTACGAGCAGTACTTC. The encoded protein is CASSSGTSGTYEQYF. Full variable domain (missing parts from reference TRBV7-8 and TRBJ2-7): GAGVSQSPRYKVAKRGQDVALRCDPISGHVSLFWYQQALGQGPEFLTYFQNEAQLDKSGLPSDRFFAERPEGSVSTLKIQRTQQEDSAVYLCASSSGTSGTYEQYFGPGTRLTVT.

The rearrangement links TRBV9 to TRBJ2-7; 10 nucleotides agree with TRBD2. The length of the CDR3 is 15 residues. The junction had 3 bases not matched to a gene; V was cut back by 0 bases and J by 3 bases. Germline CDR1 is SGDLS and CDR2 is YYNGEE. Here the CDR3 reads CASSVGASGGYEQYF. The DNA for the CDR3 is TGTGCCAGCAGCGTAGGAGCTAGCGGGGGCTACGAGCAGTACTTC.

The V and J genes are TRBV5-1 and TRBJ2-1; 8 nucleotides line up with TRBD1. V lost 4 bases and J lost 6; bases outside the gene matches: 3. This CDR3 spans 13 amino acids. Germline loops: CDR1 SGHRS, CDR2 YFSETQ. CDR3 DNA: TGCGCCAGCAGCCCGGACAGGGTCAATGAGCAGTTCTTC. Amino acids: CASSPDRVNEQFF.

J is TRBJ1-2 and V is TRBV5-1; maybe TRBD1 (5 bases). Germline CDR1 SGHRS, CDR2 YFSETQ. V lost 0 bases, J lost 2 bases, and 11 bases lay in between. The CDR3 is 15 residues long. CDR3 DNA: TGCGCCAGCAGCTTGGGCCAGGGAAGAAACTATGGCTACACCTTC. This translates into CASSLGQGRNYGYTF.

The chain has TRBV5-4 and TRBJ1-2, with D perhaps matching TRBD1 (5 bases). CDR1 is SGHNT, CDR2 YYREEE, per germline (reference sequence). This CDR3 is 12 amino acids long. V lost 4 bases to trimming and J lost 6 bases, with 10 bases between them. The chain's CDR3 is CASSPDRHGYTF. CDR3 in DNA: TGTGCCAGCAGCCCCGACAGACATGGCTACACCTTC.

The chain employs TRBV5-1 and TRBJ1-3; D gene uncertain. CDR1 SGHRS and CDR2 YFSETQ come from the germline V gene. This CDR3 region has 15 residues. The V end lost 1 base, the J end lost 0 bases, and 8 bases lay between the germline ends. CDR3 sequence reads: CASSLYPHSGNTIYF. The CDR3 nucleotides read TGCGCCAGCAGCTTGTACCCCCACTCTGGAAACACCATATATTTT.